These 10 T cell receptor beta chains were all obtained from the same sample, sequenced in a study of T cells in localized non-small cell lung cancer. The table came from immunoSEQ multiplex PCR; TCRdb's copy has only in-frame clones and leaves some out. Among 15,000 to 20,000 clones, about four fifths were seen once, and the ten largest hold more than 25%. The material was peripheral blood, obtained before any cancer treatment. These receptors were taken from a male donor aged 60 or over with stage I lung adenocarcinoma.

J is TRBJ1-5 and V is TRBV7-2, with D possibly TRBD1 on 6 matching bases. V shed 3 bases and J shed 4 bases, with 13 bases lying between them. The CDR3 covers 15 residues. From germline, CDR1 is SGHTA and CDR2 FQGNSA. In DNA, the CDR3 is TGTGCCAGCAGCTTTAGACAGGCGGGTAATCAGCCCCAGCATTTT. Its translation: CASSFRQAGNQPQHF.

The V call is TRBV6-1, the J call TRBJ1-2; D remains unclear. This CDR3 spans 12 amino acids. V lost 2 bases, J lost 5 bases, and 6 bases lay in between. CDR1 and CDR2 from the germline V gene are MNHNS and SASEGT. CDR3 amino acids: CASSELSYGYTF. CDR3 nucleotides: TGTGCCAGCAGTGAATTATCTTATGGCTACACCTTC.

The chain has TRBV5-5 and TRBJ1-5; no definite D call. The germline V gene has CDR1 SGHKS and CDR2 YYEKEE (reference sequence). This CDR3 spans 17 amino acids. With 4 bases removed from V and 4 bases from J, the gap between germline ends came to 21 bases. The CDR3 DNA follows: TGTGCCAGCAGCCTCCAAGCTGGGAATTCCCCAAATCAGCCCCAGCATTTT. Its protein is CASSLQAGNSPNQPQHF.

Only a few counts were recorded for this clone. CDR3 sequence: CASSPRTGADQPQHF. The CDR3 DNA sequence: TGTGCCAGCTCACCCAGGACAGGGGCGGATCAGCCCCAGCATTTT. The chain has TRBV18 and TRBJ1-5; 9 positions match TRBD1. In germline, CDR1 is KGHSH, CDR2 LQKENI. The CDR3 sequence is 15 residues long. The V segment lost 3 bases and the J segment 5 bases; nucleotides outside the gene matches: 5.

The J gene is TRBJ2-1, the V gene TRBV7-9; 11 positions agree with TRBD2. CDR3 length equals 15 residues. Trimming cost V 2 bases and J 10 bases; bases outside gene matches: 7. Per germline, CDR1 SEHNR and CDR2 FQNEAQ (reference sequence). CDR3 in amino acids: CASSLRTSGSDEQFF. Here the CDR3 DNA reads TGTGCCAGCAGCTTACGTACTAGCGGGAGTGACGAGCAGTTCTTC. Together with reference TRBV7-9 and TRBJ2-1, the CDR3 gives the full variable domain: DTGVSQNPRHKITKRGQNVTFRCDPISEHNRLYWYRQTLGQGPEFLTYFQNEAQLEKSRLLSDRFSAERPKGSFSTLEIQRTEQGDSAMYLCASSLRTSGSDEQFFGPGTRLTVL.

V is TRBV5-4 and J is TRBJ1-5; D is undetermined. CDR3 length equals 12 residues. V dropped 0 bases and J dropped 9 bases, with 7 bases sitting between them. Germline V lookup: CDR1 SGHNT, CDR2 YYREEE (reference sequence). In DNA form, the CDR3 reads TGTGCCAGCAGCTTGGGGGAGGGGCCCCAGCATTTT. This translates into CASSLGEGPQHF. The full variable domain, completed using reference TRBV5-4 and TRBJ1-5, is ETGVTQSPTHLIKTRGQQVTLRCSSQSGHNTVSWYQQALGQGPQFIFQYYREEENGRGNFPPRFSGLQFPNYSSELNVNALELDDSALYLCASSLGEGPQHFGDGTRLSIL.

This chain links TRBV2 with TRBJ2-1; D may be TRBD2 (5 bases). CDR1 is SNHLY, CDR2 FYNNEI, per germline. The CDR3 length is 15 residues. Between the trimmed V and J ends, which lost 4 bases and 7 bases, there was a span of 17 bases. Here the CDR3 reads CASSGNGMSLNEQFF. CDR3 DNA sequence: TGTGCCAGCAGTGGAAACGGGATGTCCCTAAATGAGCAGTTCTTC.

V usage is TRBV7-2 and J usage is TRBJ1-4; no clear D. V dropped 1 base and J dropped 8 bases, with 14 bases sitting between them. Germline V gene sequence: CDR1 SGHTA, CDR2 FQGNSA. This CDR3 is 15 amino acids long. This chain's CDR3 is CASSLDGSSGEKLFF. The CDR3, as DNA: TGTGCCAGCAGCTTAGATGGATCTTCTGGGGAAAAACTGTTTTTT.

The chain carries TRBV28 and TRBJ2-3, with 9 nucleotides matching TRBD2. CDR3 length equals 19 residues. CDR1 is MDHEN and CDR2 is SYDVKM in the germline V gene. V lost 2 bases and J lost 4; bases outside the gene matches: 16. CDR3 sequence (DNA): TGTGCCAGCAGTTTACTCGACAGGGCCCAGCGGGAGGACCCAGATACGCAGTATTTT. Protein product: CASSLLDRAQREDPDTQYF.

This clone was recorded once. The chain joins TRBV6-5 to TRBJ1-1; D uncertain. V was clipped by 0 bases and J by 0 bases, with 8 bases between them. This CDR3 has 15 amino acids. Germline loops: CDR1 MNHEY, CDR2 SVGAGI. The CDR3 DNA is TGTGCCAGCAGTTACTCGTTAGGCATGAACACTGAAGCTTTCTTT. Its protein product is CASSYSLGMNTEAFF.